Listed below are T cell receptor beta chains from one sample, sequenced in a study of T cells in Graves' hyperthyroidism and ophthalmopathy. MiXCR was run by TCRdb on the multiplex PCR reads, yielding one entry per CDR3 protein. The profile shows 640,000 or so distinct CDR3 sequences, roughly 15% of them singletons. The sequencing sample was made of blood. The receptors derive from a woman in her 40s with Graves' ophthalmopathy. Each CDR3 is given with its conserved first and last residue. D genes are given only for firm matches. Clone size is given for some rows only: seen once, a few or many times, or a class if the clone is expanded.

>TRBV6-5|TRBJ2-5|NA|NA
TGTGCCAGCAGCCCCCCCCAGGGGACCCAGTACTTC
CASSPPQGTQYF
>TRBV2|TRBJ1-1|NA|many
TGTGCCAGTGCGAGTTACGTTGTGAACACTGAAGCTTTCTTT
CASASYVVNTEAFF
>TRBV30|TRBJ2-5|NA|many
TGTGCCTGGAGCTATCAAGCCGACGGTGGGACCCAGTACTTC
CAWSYQADGGTQYF
>TRBV11-1|TRBJ2-1|TRBD2|few
TGTGCCAGCAGCTGGAGCGGGAGAAGCTCCTACAATGAGCAGTTCTTC
CASSWSGRSSYNEQFF
>TRBV27|TRBJ2-2|TRBD2|many
TGTGCCAGCAGGGGCGGGAGTGGTTACGGGGAGCTGTTTTTT
CASRGGSGYGELFF
>TRBV4-1|TRBJ2-4|NA|NA
TGCGCCAGCAGCACCTACGGGGATAACATTCAGTACTTC
CASSTYGDNIQYF
>TRBV7-3|TRBJ2-5|NA|many
TGTGCCAGCAGCTTAGTAAGGGCCGGACCCCAGTACTTC
CASSLVRAGPQYF
>TRBV6-6|TRBJ2-5|NA|many
TGTGCCAGCAGTTACGAAGAGACCCAGTACTTC
CASSYEETQYF
>TRBV12-5|TRBJ2-5|TRBD2|NA
TGTGCTAGTGGTCCGCCCCTAGCGGGAGGACAAGAGACCCAGTACTTC
CASGPPLAGGQETQYF
>TRBV28|TRBJ2-7|NA|NA
TGTGCCAGCAGGTCTACCGGGGCAGGGGTGGCCGAGCAGTACTTC
CASRSTGAGVAEQYF
>TRBV15|TRBJ2-7|NA|NA
TGTGCCACCAGCAGTCCCGGACTCCAGAGCGAGCAGTACTTC
CATSSPGLQSEQYF
>TRBV7-9|TRBJ2-7|TRBD1|NA
TGTGCCAGCAGCTCGCCGGGACAGCTGACCTACGAGCAGTACTTC
CASSSPGQLTYEQYF
>TRBV7-6|TRBJ1-5|NA|many
TGTGCCAGCAGCCTAGAAGTGGGCGGGAGCAATCAGCCCCAGCATTTT
CASSLEVGGSNQPQHF
>TRBV28|TRBJ2-2|TRBD1|NA
TGTGCCAGCTCGAACATAAGGGGGCCTACGAACACCGGGGAGCTGTTTTTT
CASSNIRGPTNTGELFF
>TRBV4-1|TRBJ2-7|NA|NA
TGCGCCAGCAGCCCCGGGCCCCTTCAGGGAGACGAGCAGTACTTC
CASSPGPLQGDEQYF
>TRBV30|TRBJ2-4|TRBD2|NA
TGTGCCTGGTCCCCCGGACTAGCGGGACCCAAAAACATTCAGTACTTC
CAWSPGLAGPKNIQYF
>TRBV28|TRBJ2-7|NA|few
TGTGCCAGCCGCTCAGGGGACTACGAGCAGTACTTC
CASRSGDYEQYF
>TRBV6-5|TRBJ1-5|TRBD1|many
TGTGCCAGCAGTACTGGACAGGGACTGCGTCAGCCCCAGCATTTT
CASSTGQGLRQPQHF
>TRBV4-3|TRBJ1-1|NA|few
TGCGCCAGCAGCCAAATGAGACAGATAAACACTGAAGCTTTCTTT
CASSQMRQINTEAFF
>TRBV19|TRBJ1-1|NA|many
TGTGCCAGTGATAGAGGACAAACGAACACTGAAGCCTTCTTT
CASDRGQTNTEAFF
>TRBV6-2/TRBV6-3|TRBJ1-1|NA|many
TGTGCCAGCAGTTACAGCGTTGCGGGGGGCCGGAACACTGAAGCTTTCTTT
CASSYSVAGGRNTEAFF
>TRBV19|TRBJ2-7|NA|many
TGTGCCAGTAGTATGACCTCCGGGCCGGACCCAGCCTACGAGCAGTACTTC
CASSMTSGPDPAYEQYF
>TRBV18|TRBJ2-5|NA|many
TGTGCCAGCTCACCGGTGGGTCAAGAGACCCAGTACTTC
CASSPVGQETQYF
>TRBV28|TRBJ1-6|TRBD1|many
TGTGCCAGCAGAACACGAGGGACAGGAGGGAATTCACCCCTCCACTTT
CASRTRGTGGNSPLHF
>TRBV27|TRBJ1-5|NA|many
TGTGCCAGCAGGGGGGGGGGTCCCCACCCCATGGAGCCCCAGCATTTT
CASRGGGPHPMEPQHF
>TRBV27|TRBJ2-7|TRBD1|many
TGTGCCAGCAGTCCGCTCCCGACAGGGTTGGCCGAGCAGTACTTC
CASSPLPTGLAEQYF
>TRBV25-1|TRBJ1-2|NA|many
TGTGCCAGCAGTGGGGCTTATGGCTACACCTTC
CASSGAYGYTF
>TRBV4-1|TRBJ1-2|NA|many
TGCGCCAGCAGCCAAGAGGGAACAGTATATGGCTACACCTTC
CASSQEGTVYGYTF
>TRBV6-5|TRBJ2-5|NA|many
TGTGCCAGCAGTTACTCGAGGACGGGACCCCAAGAGACCCAGTACTTC
CASSYSRTGPQETQYF
>TRBV7-9|TRBJ2-7|TRBD1|many
TGTGCCAGCAGCCCCCCCAGACAGGGGCTAATCTCCTACGAGCAGTACTTC
CASSPPRQGLISYEQYF
>TRBV9|TRBJ2-2|NA|NA
TGTGCCAGCAGCGTAGGAGAGGCAGGGTGGGACACCGGGGAGCTGTTTTTT
CASSVGEAGWDTGELFF
>TRBV15|TRBJ2-7|TRBD1|many
TGTGCCACCAGCAGAGATAGGGGGCATCAGCAGTACTTC
CATSRDRGHQQYF
>TRBV6-5|TRBJ2-1|NA|many
TGTGCCAGCAGGGGGGGGGCGGGACTCTACAATGAGCAGTTCTTC
CASRGGAGLYNEQFF
>TRBV7-9|TRBJ2-5|NA|many
TGTGCCAGCAGCTTAAGGTGGCCCCAAGAGACCCAGTACTTC
CASSLRWPQETQYF
>TRBV18|TRBJ2-2|NA|few
TGTGCCAGCTCACCAAGTTTGGCAGGGGCCACCGGGGAGCTGTTTTTT
CASSPSLAGATGELFF
>TRBV25-1|TRBJ2-7|TRBD1|many
TGTGCCAGCAGTGTACAGGGGGCCAACGAACAGTACTTC
CASSVQGANEQYF
>TRBV3-1|TRBJ2-5|NA|NA
TGTGCCAGCAGCCAAGATGGGGGGCACTGGGAGCAAGAGACCCAGTACTTC
CASSQDGGHWEQETQYF
>TRBV7-9|TRBJ1-3|TRBD1|few
TGTGCCAGCAGCGGGGACAGGCCAGGAACCATATATTTT
CASSGDRPGTIYF
>TRBV27|TRBJ1-2|TRBD1|many
TGTGCCAGCAGTCTCGTCACCCCACAGGGGGCCGGAGGCTACACCTTC
CASSLVTPQGAGGYTF
>TRBV27|TRBJ2-2|NA|many
TGTGCCAGCAGTTTATCGAGCGGTGCTACATGGGTCGGGGAGCTGTTTTTT
CASSLSSGATWVGELFF
>TRBV12-3/TRBV12-4|TRBJ2-2|NA|many
TGTGCCAGCAGTGGGGGGCCGGGCACCGGGGAGCTGTTTTTT
CASSGGPGTGELFF
>TRBV20-1|TRBJ2-5|NA|many
TGCAGTGCTAACACTCAGCAGGGGATTCAAGAGACCCAGTACTTC
CSANTQQGIQETQYF
>TRBV7-2|TRBJ2-5|NA|few
TGTGCCAGCAGCCGGGTGGTAAGGGATTACCAAGAGACCCAGTACTTC
CASSRVVRDYQETQYF
>TRBV25-1|TRBJ1-5|TRBD1|many
TGTGCCAGCAAGTGGGGACTAACAGGGGGTCTCGCCAATCAGCCCCAGCATTTT
CASKWGLTGGLANQPQHF